What follows are 9 T cell receptor beta chains derived from one specimen sequenced in a study of blood T cell repertoires in COVID-19. Clones were sequenced by immunoSEQ multiplex PCR, and TCRdb holds only the in-frame ones, with some missing. There are 220,000 or so clones in the sample; roughly 89% occur only once, and roughly 6.2% lies in the top ten. The specimen sequenced was PBMCs or T cells enriched from blood (not recorded which). The receptors come from a woman in her thirties or forties who had recovered from COVID-19.

The CDR3 reads CASSPTNNEQFF. CDR3 DNA: TGCGCCAGCAGCCCAACAAACAATGAGCAGTTCTTC. This chain links TRBV4-3 with TRBJ2-1; D remains ambiguous. Trimming took 4 bases from V and 5 from J, leaving 6 bases between them. CDR1 is LGHNA and CDR2 is YSLEER in the germline V gene. The CDR3 length is 12 residues.

The V call is TRBV3-1 (or the pseudogene TRBV3-2), the J call TRBJ1-4; 9 bases line up with TRBD1. Unmatched junction bases numbered 6, after V lost 4 bases and J lost 3 bases. The CDR3 loop spans 16 amino acids. CDR1 LGHDT and CDR2 YNNKEL come from the germline V gene (reference sequence). The CDR3 region is CASSRLRTGANEKLFF. The CDR3 DNA is TGTGCCAGCAGCCGCCTTCGGACAGGGGCTAATGAAAAACTGTTTTTT.

The rearrangement uses TRBV14 and TRBJ2-7; a weak D match, TRBD1 (6 bases). V lost 4 bases to trimming and J lost 0 bases, with 16 bases between them. Per germline, CDR1 SGHDN and CDR2 FVKESK. There are 16 residues in the CDR3. The CDR3 coding sequence is TGTGCCAGCAGCCCCCCGGGACACCGGAGCTCCTACGAGCAGTACTTC. Protein: CASSPPGHRSSYEQYF.

The rearrangement joins TRBV10-3 to TRBJ1-4; 8 positions agree with TRBD1. The CDR3 runs to 10 residues. Germline-derived CDR1 and CDR2 are ENHRY and SYGVKD. Losses at the gene ends were 11 bases for V and 12 bases for J; bases not matched to a gene: 5. Here the CDR3 reads CAVGQVELFF. The CDR3 coding sequence is TGTGCCGTGGGACAGGTGGAACTGTTTTTT.

This chain joins TRBV27 and TRBJ2-1; D possibly corresponds to TRBD2 (5 bases). There are 13 residues in the CDR3. V lost 5 bases, J lost 3 bases, and 8 bases lay in between. Germline lookup yields CDR1 MNHEY and CDR2 SMNVEV (reference sequence). Here the CDR3 DNA reads TGTGCCAGCAGTATCACTAGCTACAATGAGCAGTTCTTC. It codes for CASSITSYNEQFF.

This rearrangement joins TRBV4-2 to TRBJ2-4; possible D gene TRBD2, 6 bases. The germline V gene encodes CDR1 LGHNA and CDR2 YNFKEQ. CDR3 length: 16 residues. V was shortened by 4 bases and J by 0 bases, with 13 bases between the two germline ends. CDR3 protein: CASSPLGGLAKNIQYF. Here the CDR3 DNA reads TGTGCCAGCAGCCCCCTCGGGGGACTAGCCAAAAACATTCAGTACTTC.

The V gene is TRBV30, the J gene TRBJ2-2; 8 positions match TRBD1. CDR1 is GTSNPN, CDR2 SVGIG, per germline (reference sequence). Losses at the gene ends were 1 base for V and 4 bases for J; bases not matched to a gene: 2. This CDR3 comprises 14 residues. The CDR3 region has the DNA TGTGCCTGGAGTGCTGGACAGGGCACCGGGGAGCTGTTTTTT. Translated, it gives CAWSAGQGTGELFF.

CDR3 bases: TGCGCCAGCAGCAAACTAGCAGGCAGAACTCAAGAGACCCAGTACTTC. Encoded protein: CASSKLAGRTQETQYF. The rearrangement joins TRBV5-1 to TRBJ2-5, with D tentatively TRBD2 (6 bases). This CDR3 comprises 16 residues. The germline V and J ends were trimmed by 4 bases and 2 bases, with 18 bases remaining between them. Germline assignment: CDR1 SGHRS and CDR2 YFSETQ.

The chain is built from TRBV27 and TRBJ2-5; tentatively, D is TRBD1 (6 bases). V lost 2 bases and J lost 0, with 10 bases in between. The CDR3 spans 15 residues. Germline loops: CDR1 MNHEY, CDR2 SMNVEV (reference sequence). CDR3 bases: TGTGCCAGCAGTTTAGGACAGCCTTACCAAGAGACCCAGTACTTC. This codes for CASSLGQPYQETQYF.